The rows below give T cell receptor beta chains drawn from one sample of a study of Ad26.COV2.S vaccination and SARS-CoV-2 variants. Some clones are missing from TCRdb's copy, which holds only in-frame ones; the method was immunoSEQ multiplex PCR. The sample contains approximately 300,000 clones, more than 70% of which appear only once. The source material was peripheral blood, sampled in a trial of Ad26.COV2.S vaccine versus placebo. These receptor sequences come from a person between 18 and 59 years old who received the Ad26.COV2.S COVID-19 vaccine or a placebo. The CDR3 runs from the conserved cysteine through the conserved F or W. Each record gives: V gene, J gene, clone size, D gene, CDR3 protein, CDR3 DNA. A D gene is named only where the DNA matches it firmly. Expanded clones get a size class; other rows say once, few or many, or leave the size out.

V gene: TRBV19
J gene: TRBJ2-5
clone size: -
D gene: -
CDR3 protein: CASSARWGETQYF
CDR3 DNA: TGTGCCAGTAGCGCACGCTGGGGAGAGACCCAGTACTTC

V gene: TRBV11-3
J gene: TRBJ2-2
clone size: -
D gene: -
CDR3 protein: CASSLEGPAYANTGELFF
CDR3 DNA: TGTGCCAGCAGCTTGGAAGGGCCTGCCTACGCGAACACCGGGGAGCTGTTTTTT

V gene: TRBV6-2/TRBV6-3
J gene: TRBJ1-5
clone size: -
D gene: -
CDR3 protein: CASSYSRRAGNQPQHF
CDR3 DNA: TGTGCCAGCAGTTACTCGCGAAGGGCGGGCAATCAGCCCCAGCATTTT

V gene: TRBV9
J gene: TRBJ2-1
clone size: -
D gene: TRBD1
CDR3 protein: CASSGRRGQTNNEQFF
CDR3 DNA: TGTGCCAGCAGCGGGAGAAGGGGACAGACCAACAATGAGCAGTTCTTC

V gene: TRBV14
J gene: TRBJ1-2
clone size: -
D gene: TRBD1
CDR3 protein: CASSQAGTGVYGYTF
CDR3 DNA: TGTGCCAGCAGCCAAGCCGGGACAGGGGTCTATGGCTACACCTTC

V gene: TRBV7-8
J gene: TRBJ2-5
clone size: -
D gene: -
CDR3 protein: CASTRAGETQYF
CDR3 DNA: TGTGCCAGCACCCGGGCCGGAGAGACCCAGTACTTC

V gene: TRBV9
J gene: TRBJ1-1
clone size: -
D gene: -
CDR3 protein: CASSPSPRQAGEAFF
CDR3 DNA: TGTGCCAGCAGCCCATCCCCCAGACAGGCGGGTGAAGCTTTCTTT

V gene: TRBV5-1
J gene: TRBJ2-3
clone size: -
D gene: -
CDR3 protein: CASSSLRGTDTQYF
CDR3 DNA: TGCGCCAGCAGCTCGCTGAGGGGCACAGATACGCAGTATTTT

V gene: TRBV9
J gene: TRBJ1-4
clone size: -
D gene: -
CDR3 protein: CASSVGGATNEKLFF
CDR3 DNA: TGTGCCAGCAGCGTAGGTGGGGCAACTAATGAAAAACTGTTTTTT

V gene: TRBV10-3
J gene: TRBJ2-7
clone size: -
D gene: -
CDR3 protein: CAISPGTRSYEQYF
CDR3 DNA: TGTGCCATCAGCCCCGGGACACGCTCCTACGAGCAGTACTTC

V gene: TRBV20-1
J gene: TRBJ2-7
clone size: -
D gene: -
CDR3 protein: CSAGAYEQYF
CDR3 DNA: TGCAGTGCGGGTGCATACGAGCAGTACTTC

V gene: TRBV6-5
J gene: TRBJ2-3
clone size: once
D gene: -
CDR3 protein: CASSIGAGATDTQYF
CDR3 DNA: TGTGCCAGCAGTATAGGGGCGGGGGCCACAGATACGCAGTATTTT

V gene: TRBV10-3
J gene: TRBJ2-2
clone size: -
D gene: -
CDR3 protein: CAISESQGAGELFF
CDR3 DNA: TGTGCCATCAGTGAGTCCCAGGGAGCCGGGGAGCTGTTTTTT

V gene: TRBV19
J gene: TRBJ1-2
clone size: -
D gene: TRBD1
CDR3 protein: CASSLSTGTGTQRYTF
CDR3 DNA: TGTGCCAGTAGTTTATCCACCGGGACAGGGACTCAACGGTACACCTTC

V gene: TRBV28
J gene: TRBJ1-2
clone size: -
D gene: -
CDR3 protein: CASSPPQGYGYTF
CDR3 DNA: TGTGCCAGCAGTCCCCCACAAGGCTATGGCTACACCTTC

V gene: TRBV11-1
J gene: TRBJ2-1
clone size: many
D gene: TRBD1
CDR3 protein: CASRDRGNYEQFF
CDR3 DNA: TGTGCCAGCCGGGACAGGGGGAACTATGAGCAGTTCTTC

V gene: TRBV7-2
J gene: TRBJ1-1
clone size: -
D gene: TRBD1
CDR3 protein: CASSPTDRGRLSTEAFF
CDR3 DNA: TGTGCCAGCAGCCCAACGGACAGGGGGCGCCTGAGTACTGAAGCTTTCTTT

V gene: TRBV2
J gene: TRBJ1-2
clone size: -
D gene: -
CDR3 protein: CASSEARGGGYTF
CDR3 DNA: TGTGCCAGCAGTGAAGCGCGAGGGGGAGGCTACACCTTC

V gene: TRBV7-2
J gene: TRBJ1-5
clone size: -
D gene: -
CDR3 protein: CASSLVSGMDQPQHF
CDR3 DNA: TGTGCCAGCAGCTTAGTATCGGGGATGGATCAGCCCCAGCATTTT

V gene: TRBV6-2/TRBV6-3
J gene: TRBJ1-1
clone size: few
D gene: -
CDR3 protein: CASSYRAGSTEAFF
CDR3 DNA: TGTGCCAGCAGTTATCGGGCAGGGAGCACTGAAGCTTTCTTT

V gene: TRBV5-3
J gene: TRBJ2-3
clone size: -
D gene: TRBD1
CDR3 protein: CARSFDGDRGTDTQYF
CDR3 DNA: TGTGCCAGAAGCTTTGATGGGGACAGAGGCACAGATACGCAGTATTTT

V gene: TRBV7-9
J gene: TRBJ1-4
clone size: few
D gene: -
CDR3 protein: CASSFGRGNEKLFF
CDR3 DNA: TGTGCCAGCAGCTTCGGCAGGGGTAATGAAAAACTGTTTTTT

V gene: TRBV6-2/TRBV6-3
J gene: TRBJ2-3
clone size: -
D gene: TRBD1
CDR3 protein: CASSYSPWTGDTDTQYF
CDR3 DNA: TGTGCCAGCAGTTACTCGCCGTGGACAGGGGACACAGATACGCAGTATTTT

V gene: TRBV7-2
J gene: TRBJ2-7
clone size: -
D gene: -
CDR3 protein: CASSLEGPEQYF
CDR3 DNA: TGTGCCAGCAGCTTAGAGGGGCCCGAGCAGTACTTC

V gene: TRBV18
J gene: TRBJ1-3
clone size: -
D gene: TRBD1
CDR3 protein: CASSPLNRGSSGNTIYF
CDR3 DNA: TGTGCCAGCTCACCTCTTAACAGGGGGAGCTCTGGAAACACCATATATTTT

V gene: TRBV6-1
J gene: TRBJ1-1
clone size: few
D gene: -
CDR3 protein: CASSVETVRLNTEAFF
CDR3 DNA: TGTGCCAGCAGTGTGGAAACAGTTAGATTGAACACTGAAGCTTTCTTT

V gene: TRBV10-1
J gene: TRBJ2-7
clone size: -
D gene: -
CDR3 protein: CASSDSAAPWEQYF
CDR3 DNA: TGCGCCAGCAGTGACAGCGCGGCGCCGTGGGAGCAGTACTTC

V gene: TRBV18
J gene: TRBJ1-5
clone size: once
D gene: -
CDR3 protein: CASSPQGSFGNQPQHF
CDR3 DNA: TGTGCCAGCTCACCACAGGGATCCTTCGGCAATCAGCCCCAGCATTTT

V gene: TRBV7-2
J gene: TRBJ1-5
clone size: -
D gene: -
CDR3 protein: CASSLTWGNYQPQHF
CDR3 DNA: TGTGCCAGCAGCTTAACGTGGGGGAATTATCAGCCCCAGCATTTT

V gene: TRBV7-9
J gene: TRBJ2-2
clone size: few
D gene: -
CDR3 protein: CAIRGGELFF
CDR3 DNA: TGTGCCATCCGCGGCGGGGAGCTGTTTTTT